Following are 15 T cell receptor beta chains from one sample sequenced in a study of blood T cells in healthy people across ages. The use of a sample-barcoded 5' primer and a J-beta primer mix characterized a second PCR of about 7 to 12 cycles. TCRdb reprocessed the 5' RACE reads via MiXCR and lists one record per CDR3 protein. Of about 1.6 million distinct CDR3 sequences in the sample, approximately 32% were seen once. The specimen was blood. These receptor sequences come from a woman younger than 45 in good health.

V usage is TRBV12-3 or TRBV12-4 and J usage is TRBJ1-2; the D gene is possibly TRBD1 (6 bases). V shed 7 bases and J shed 7 bases, with 13 bases lying between them. The CDR3 is 12 residues long. The CDR3 DNA sequence: TGTGCCAGCAACCACAGGGAACCTGGCTACACCTTC. It encodes CASNHREPGYTF.

Details on this clonotype: A much larger clone differs from this one at a single base, so this may be a read error. The V and J genes are TRBV20-1 and TRBJ1-2, with unresolved D. Germline loops: CDR1 DFQATT, CDR2 SNEGSKA (reference sequence). This CDR3 comprises 12 residues. Trimming removed 8 bases at V and 2 bases at J, with 12 bases between. The CDR3 loop reads CSTITENYGYTF. The CDR3 coding sequence is TGCAGTACTATAACAGAAAACTATGGCTACACCTTC.

V gene TRBV6-6 combines with J gene TRBJ1-1; D uncertain. The CDR3 has 13 amino acids. V dropped 5 bases and J dropped 1 base, with 8 bases sitting between them. Per the germline V gene, CDR1 is MNHNY and CDR2 is SVGAGI (reference sequence). Written as DNA, the CDR3 is TGTGCCAGCAGTAACTACAAGAACACTGAAGCTTTCTTT. It specifies CASSNYKNTEAFF.

The V gene is TRBV7-2, the J gene TRBJ2-3, with 8 bases aligning to TRBD2. Trimming at V came to 7 bases and at J to 4 bases, leaving 7 bases not matched to a gene. The germline gives CDR1 SGHTA, CDR2 FQGNSA. The CDR3 has 14 residues. CDR3 region: CASTSGGRADTQYF. CDR3 coding DNA: TGTGCCAGCACCTCGGGGGGGCGCGCAGATACGCAGTATTTT.

Note on this clonotype: The junction differs from germline at one of its ends, possibly a read error. The chain carries TRBV7-3 and TRBJ2-3; TRBD2 matches 8 bases. The CDR3 loop spans 15 amino acids. The germline CDR1 and CDR2 sequences are SGHTA and FQGTGA. The CDR3 bases are TGTGCCGGCAGCTCCTTGAGCGGGGGTACAGATACGCAGTATTTT. This gives the protein CAGSSLSGGTDTQYF.

In its sample, this clonotype was seen many times. The rearrangement uses TRBV29-1 and TRBJ2-1, with D possibly called TRBD1 or TRBD2 (6 bases each). The germline V gene has CDR1 SQVTM and CDR2 ANQGSEA. V lost 5 bases and J 0 bases, leaving 20 bases between the germline ends. The CDR3 spans 17 residues. CDR3: CSVWGLEGGSSYNEQFF. The CDR3 nucleotides are TGCAGCGTTTGGGGGCTAGAGGGAGGCAGCTCCTACAATGAGCAGTTCTTC.

This CDR3 is CASSPRMGVGTDTQYF. The DNA of the CDR3 is TGTGCCAGCTCACCACGGATGGGGGTCGGCACAGATACGCAGTATTTT. V usage is TRBV18 and J usage is TRBJ2-3; D is possibly TRBD1 or TRBD2 (5 bases each). CDR3 size: 16 residues. Deletions cut 1 base from V and 1 base from J, with 12 bases between. The V gene's germline CDR1 is KGHSH and CDR2 LQKENI.

This clonotype was observed a few times. The chain joins TRBV3-1 to TRBJ2-3; tentative D call: TRBD2 (5 bases). The CDR3 consists of 14 residues. Germline CDR1 and CDR2: LGHDT and YNNKEL (reference sequence). Between the trimmed V and J ends, which lost 4 bases and 2 bases, there was a span of 10 bases. CDR3 DNA: TGTGCCAGCAGCCGGCGGGCTTTCACAGATACGCAGTATTTT. Protein product: CASSRRAFTDTQYF.

This clonotype was seen a few times. As DNA, the CDR3 is TGTGCCAGCAGCCAAGCGGCGGGGGGGCCTTCGGAGACCCAGTACTTC. Its protein is CASSQAAGGPSETQYF. The chain employs TRBV3-1 and TRBJ2-5; 9 bases align to TRBD2. J was trimmed by 5 bases and V by 1 base; bases with no gene match: 8. The germline V gene has CDR1 LGHDT and CDR2 YNNKEL (reference sequence). The CDR3 loop spans 16 amino acids.

Many counts were recorded for this clonotype. The chain employs TRBV20-1 and TRBJ2-1; maybe TRBD1 (5 bases). Deletions cut 6 bases from V and 3 bases from J, with 9 bases between. This CDR3 comprises 12 residues. The V gene's germline CDR1 is DFQATT and CDR2 SNEGSKA (reference sequence). The CDR3 DNA follows: TGCAGTGCCAGGACAAACTACAATGAGCAGTTCTTC. Translation: CSARTNYNEQFF.

The V and J genes are TRBV24-1 and TRBJ2-3; 9 bases align to TRBD2. The germline V gene encodes CDR1 KGHDR and CDR2 SFDVKD. This CDR3 contains 16 residues. J was trimmed by 0 bases and V by 2 bases; bases with no gene match: 2. The chain's CDR3 is CATSDYTSGSTDTQYF. In DNA form, the CDR3 reads TGTGCCACCAGTGATTACACTAGCGGGAGCACAGATACGCAGTATTTT.

This clonotype was seen a handful of times. V and J are TRBV7-2 and TRBJ2-7, with TRBD2 matching 11 bases. In germline, CDR1 is SGHTA, CDR2 FQGNSA. The CDR3 totals 14 residues. Trimming cost V 6 bases and J 2 bases; bases outside gene matches: 3. The CDR3, as DNA: TGTGCCAGCAGACTAGCGGGGGCTACCTACGAGCAGTACTTC. Its protein is CASRLAGATYEQYF.

This clonotype occurred a few times. The V and J genes are TRBV10-3 and TRBJ2-7; D is ambiguous. V lost 9 bases to trimming and J lost 1 base, with 13 bases between them. Germline values: CDR1 ENHRY, CDR2 SYGVKD. The CDR3 contains 13 residues. This CDR3 reads CAIITDGSYEQYF. The DNA for the CDR3 is TGTGCCATTATCACCGACGGGTCCTACGAGCAGTACTTC.

The chain links TRBV20-1 to TRBJ1-1; maybe TRBD1 (6 bases). This CDR3 comprises 14 residues. The germline CDR1 and CDR2 sequences are DFQATT and SNEGSKA (reference sequence). V was shortened by 6 bases and J by 1 base, with 15 bases between the two germline ends. This CDR3 reads CSAREGTTNTEAFF. CDR3 nucleotide sequence: TGCAGTGCCCGGGAAGGGACAACGAACACTGAAGCTTTCTTT.

The chain recombines TRBV2 with TRBJ1-3; weak D call: TRBD1 (6 bases). The germline V gene has CDR1 SNHLY and CDR2 FYNNEI. V was clipped by 5 bases and J by 1 base, with 18 bases between them. This CDR3 comprises 17 residues. For the CDR3, the DNA is TGTGCCAGCAGTCCGGGATCGGGCAGGGGATCTGGAAACACCATATATTTT. Translating it yields CASSPGSGRGSGNTIYF.